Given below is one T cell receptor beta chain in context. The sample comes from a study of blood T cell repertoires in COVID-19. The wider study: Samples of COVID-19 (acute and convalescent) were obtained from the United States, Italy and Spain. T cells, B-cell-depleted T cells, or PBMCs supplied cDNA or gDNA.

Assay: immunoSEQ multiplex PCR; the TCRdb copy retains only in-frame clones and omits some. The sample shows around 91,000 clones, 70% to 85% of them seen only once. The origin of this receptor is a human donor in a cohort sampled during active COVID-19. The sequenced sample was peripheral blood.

The CDR3 DNA reads as TGTGCCAGCAGCTTGGCGGGATATGGCTACACCTTC. It yields the protein CASSLAGYGYTF. The V and J genes are TRBV5-6 and TRBJ1-2, with D unclear. Trimming removed 0 bases from V and 5 bases from J, with 5 bases in between. There are 12 residues in the CDR3. CDR1 is SGHDT and CDR2 is YYEEEE in the germline V gene.